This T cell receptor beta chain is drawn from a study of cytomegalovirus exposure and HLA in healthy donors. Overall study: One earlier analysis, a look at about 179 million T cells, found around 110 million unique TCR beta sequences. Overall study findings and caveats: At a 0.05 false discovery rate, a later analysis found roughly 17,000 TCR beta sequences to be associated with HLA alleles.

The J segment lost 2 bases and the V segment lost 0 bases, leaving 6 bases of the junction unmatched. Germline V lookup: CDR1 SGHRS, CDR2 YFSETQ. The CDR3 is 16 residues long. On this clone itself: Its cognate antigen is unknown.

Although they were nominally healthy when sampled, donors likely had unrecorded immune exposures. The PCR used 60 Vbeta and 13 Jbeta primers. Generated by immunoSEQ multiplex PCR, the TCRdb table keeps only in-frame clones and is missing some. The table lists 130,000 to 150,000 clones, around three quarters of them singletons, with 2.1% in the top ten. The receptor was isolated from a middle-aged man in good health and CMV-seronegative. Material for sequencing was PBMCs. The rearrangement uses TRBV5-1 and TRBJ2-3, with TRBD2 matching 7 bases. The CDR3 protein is CASSLGLAEITDTQYF. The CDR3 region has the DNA TGCGCCAGCAGCTTGGGCCTAGCGGAGATCACAGATACGCAGTATTTT.